This T cell receptor beta chain was retrieved from a study of blood T cell repertoires in COVID-19. Study-wide background: PBMCs, B-cell-depleted T cells, or T cells provided the cDNA or gDNA that made up the material.

The germline gives CDR1 LNHDA, CDR2 SQIVND (reference sequence). The trim removed 6 bases at V and 0 bases at J, leaving 5 bases unmatched. CDR3 size: 15 residues. This clone was detected only once. Authors' analysis steps: How many nucleated cells were present was estimated from reference gene primer amplification. The method was immunoSEQ multiplex PCR; TCRdb's version includes in-frame clones alone and lacks a portion of them. The V and J calls and clone size were taken over from that table, and D and trimming were inferred from the DNA. The data show 150,000 to 200,000 clones, with about 88% seen just once and under 30% held by the top ten.

This TCR was recovered from a man aged 55 to 70 with acute or convalescent COVID-19. The specimen sequenced was peripheral blood. The chain has TRBV19 and TRBJ1-5; 7 nucleotides match TRBD1. CDR3 bases: TGTGCCAGTAGCCCGGGACAGACTAGCAATCAGCCCCAGCATTTT. Encoded protein: CASSPGQTSNQPQHF.